These T cell receptor beta chains were read from a single sample in a study of blood T cell repertoires in COVID-19. Some clones are missing from TCRdb's copy, which holds only in-frame ones; the method was immunoSEQ multiplex PCR. The sample contains roughly 250,000 clones, just under 90% of which appear only once. The material sequenced was peripheral blood. All receptors come from a woman aged 40 to 50 with acute or convalescent COVID-19. Each CDR3 is given with its conserved first and last residue. The order of the fields is D gene, V gene, J gene, clone size, CDR3 DNA, CDR3 protein. D genes are given only for firm matches. Rows give clone size only sometimes, using once, few, many, or a class for an expanded clone.

-,TRBV5-4,TRBJ2-3,-,TGTGCCAGCAGCTTCGGACTCAATACGCAGTATTTT,CASSFGLNTQYF
TRBD1,TRBV5-1,TRBJ2-1,-,TGCGCCAGCAGAGGGACAGGGGCTAATGAGCAGTTCTTC,CASRGTGANEQFF
TRBD2,TRBV19,TRBJ2-3,-,TGTGCCAGTAGTTCTAGGGGACTAGCGGGGAGAGATACGCAGTATTTT,CASSSRGLAGRDTQYF
TRBD2,TRBV9,TRBJ2-3,-,TGTGCCAGCAGCGTAGGCGGGGGGGCAGGTACGCAGTATTTT,CASSVGGGAGTQYF
-,TRBV21-1,TRBJ1-4,few,TGTGCCAGCAGCAAAAGGATTCGACAGGGAAGTGCTACTAATGAAAAACTGTTTTTT,CASSKRIRQGSATNEKLFF
TRBD1,TRBV10-1,TRBJ2-5,-,TGCGCCACCTCGGACAGGGTGGGTCTCTCAGAGACCCAGTACTTC,CATSDRVGLSETQYF
TRBD1,TRBV27,TRBJ1-5,-,TGTGCCAGCAGTAGGACAGGCCCGACAGTAGGTCAGCCCCAGCATTTT,CASSRTGPTVGQPQHF
-,TRBV30,TRBJ1-5,once,TGTGCCTGGAGTATCGGACAGCCGGATCAGCCCCAGCATTTT,CAWSIGQPDQPQHF
-,TRBV28,TRBJ1-4,once,TGTGCCAGCATAGTTCCGGCTAATGAAAAACTGTTTTTT,CASIVPANEKLFF
-,TRBV7-2,TRBJ1-6,-,TGTGCCAGCAGCTTAAGAGTTAGCTCCTATAATTCACCCCTCCACTTT,CASSLRVSSYNSPLHF
-,TRBV6-6,TRBJ1-1,-,TGTGCCAGCAGTTCCCCGACAGTCCTCGGGACTGAAGCTTTCTTT,CASSSPTVLGTEAFF
-,TRBV4-2,TRBJ1-6,few,TGTGCCAGCAGCCAAGGTCCTGGGAGCGAGTTTGATTCACCCCTCCACTTT,CASSQGPGSEFDSPLHF
TRBD1,TRBV6-1,TRBJ1-6,-,TGTGCCAGCAGTGACCGACAGGGGGGAAATTCACCCCTCCACTTT,CASSDRQGGNSPLHF
TRBD2,TRBV2,TRBJ2-3,-,TGTGCCAGCAGTGTTAGCGGGGGGGACACAGATACGCAGTATTTT,CASSVSGGDTDTQYF
TRBD1,TRBV24-1,TRBJ2-2,-,TGTGCCACCAGGGACAGGGTAGGTCCGAACACCGGGGAGCTGTTTTTT,CATRDRVGPNTGELFF
TRBD1,TRBV28,TRBJ2-2,-,TGTGCCAGCAGGCCGGGACAGGCCCTCGGGGAGCTGTTTTTT,CASRPGQALGELFF
-,TRBV6-1,TRBJ1-1,few,TGTGCCAGCAGTGAACAAGACAGACGCGGAGCTTTCTTT,CASSEQDRRGAFF
-,TRBV5-1,TRBJ1-1,-,TGCGCCAGCAGCTCGAAAGCCGGGGGCACTGAAGCTTTCTTT,CASSSKAGGTEAFF
TRBD2,TRBV24-1,TRBJ2-1,-,TGTGCCACCAGTGATTTCGGGACTAGCCCGGTCGAGGAGCAGTTCTTC,CATSDFGTSPVEEQFF
-,TRBV3-1/TRBV3-2,TRBJ1-2,once,TGTGCCAGCAGCCAAGATTTGGGGGCCGCGTACTTC,CASSQDLGAAYF
TRBD1,TRBV19,TRBJ1-6,-,TGTGCCAGTAGTCCAGGACAGGACTATAATTCACCCCTCCACTTT,CASSPGQDYNSPLHF
-,TRBV11-2,TRBJ1-1,once,TGTGCCAGCAGCTTAGAGATCAGGGGGAACACTGAAGCTTTCTTT,CASSLEIRGNTEAFF
-,TRBV21-1,TRBJ1-2,few,TGTGCCAGCGGAGGACAGGGGGCTAAAGGCTACACCTTC,CASGGQGAKGYTF
-,TRBV10-3,TRBJ1-1,-,TGTGCCTCGACCTTTGAGAGGATGGACACTGAAGCTTTCTTT,CASTFERMDTEAFF
TRBD1,TRBV12-3/TRBV12-4,TRBJ1-1,-,TGTGCCAGCAGTTTAGGGACAGGATCTGAAGCTTTCTTT,CASSLGTGSEAFF
TRBD1,TRBV4-1,TRBJ1-2,-,TGCGCCAGCAGCCAAGATGGGACAGGGAACAACTATGGCTACACCTTC,CASSQDGTGNNYGYTF
-,TRBV27,TRBJ2-3,-,TGTGCCAGCACCGTTGGAGGCACAGATACGCAGTATTTT,CASTVGGTDTQYF
-,TRBV18,TRBJ1-1,-,TGTGCCAGCTCACCAGGTGGGGGCGCCTCTGAAGCTTTCTTT,CASSPGGGASEAFF
-,TRBV5-1,TRBJ2-5,-,TGCGCCAGCAGCTTATGGCCGGGAGAAGAGACCCAGTACTTC,CASSLWPGEETQYF
TRBD1,TRBV12-3/TRBV12-4,TRBJ1-1,-,TGTGCCACCAAACAGGGGGCAGCCACTGAAGCTTTCTTT,CATKQGAATEAFF
-,TRBV3-1/TRBV3-2,TRBJ1-2,-,TGTGCCAGCAGCACGATCGGGGGGGGGATCTATGGCTACACCTTC,CASSTIGGGIYGYTF
TRBD1,TRBV19,TRBJ2-5,-,TGTGCCAGTAGCAGAACAAGGGACAGCCAGGTGGAGACCCAGTACTTC,CASSRTRDSQVETQYF